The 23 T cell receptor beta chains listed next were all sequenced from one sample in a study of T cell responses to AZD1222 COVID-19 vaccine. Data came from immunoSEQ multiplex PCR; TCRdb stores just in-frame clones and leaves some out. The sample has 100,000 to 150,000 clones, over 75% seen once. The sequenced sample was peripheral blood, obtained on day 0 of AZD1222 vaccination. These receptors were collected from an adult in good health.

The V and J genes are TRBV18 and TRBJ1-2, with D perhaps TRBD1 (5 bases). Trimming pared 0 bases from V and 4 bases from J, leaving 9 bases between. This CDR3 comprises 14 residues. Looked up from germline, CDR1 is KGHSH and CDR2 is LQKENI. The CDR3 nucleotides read TGTGCCAGCTCACCACCGTCGGACACCTATGGCTACACCTTC. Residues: CASSPPSDTYGYTF.

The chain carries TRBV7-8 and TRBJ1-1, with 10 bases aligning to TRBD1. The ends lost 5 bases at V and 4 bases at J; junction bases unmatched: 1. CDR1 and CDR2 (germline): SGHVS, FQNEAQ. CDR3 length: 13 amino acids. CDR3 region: CASSRTGGTEAFF. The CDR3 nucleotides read TGTGCCAGCAGCCGGACAGGGGGCACTGAAGCTTTCTTT.

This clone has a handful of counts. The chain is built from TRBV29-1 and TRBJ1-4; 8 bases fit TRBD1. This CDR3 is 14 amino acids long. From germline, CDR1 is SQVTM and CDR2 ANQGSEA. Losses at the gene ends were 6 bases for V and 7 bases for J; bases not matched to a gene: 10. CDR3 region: CSVGDRLLGEKLFF. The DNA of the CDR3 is TGCAGCGTGGGGGACAGGCTTTTGGGTGAAAAACTGTTTTTT.

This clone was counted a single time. The CDR3: CASSMGLAGDEQFF. The CDR3 DNA is TGTGCCAGCAGCATGGGACTAGCGGGAGACGAGCAGTTCTTC. The chain couples TRBV7-9 to TRBJ2-1, with 14 bases lining up with TRBD2. Germline lookup yields CDR1 SEHNR and CDR2 FQNEAQ (reference sequence). Trimming at V came to 5 bases and at J to 10 bases, leaving 4 bases not matched to a gene. The CDR3 covers 14 residues.

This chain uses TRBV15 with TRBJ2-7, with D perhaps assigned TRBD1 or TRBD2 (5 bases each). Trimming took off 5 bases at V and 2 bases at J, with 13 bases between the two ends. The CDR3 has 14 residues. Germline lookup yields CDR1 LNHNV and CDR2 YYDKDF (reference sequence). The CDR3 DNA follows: TGTGCCACCAGCGGACCGGGACGGACCTACGAGCAGTACTTC. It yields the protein CATSGPGRTYEQYF.

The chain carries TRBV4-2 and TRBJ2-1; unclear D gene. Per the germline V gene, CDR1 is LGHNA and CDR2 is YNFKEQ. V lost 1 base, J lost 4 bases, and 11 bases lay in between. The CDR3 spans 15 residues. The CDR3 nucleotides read TGTGCCAGCAGCCAAGTTCCGGCAGAGTACAATGAGCAGTTCTTC. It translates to CASSQVPAEYNEQFF.

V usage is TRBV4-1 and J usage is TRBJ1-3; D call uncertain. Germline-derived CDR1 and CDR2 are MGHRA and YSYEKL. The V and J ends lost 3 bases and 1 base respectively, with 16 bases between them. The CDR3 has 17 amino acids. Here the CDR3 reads CASSQNGPAFSGNTIYF. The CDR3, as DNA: TGCGCCAGCAGCCAGAATGGGCCCGCATTTTCTGGAAACACCATATATTTT.

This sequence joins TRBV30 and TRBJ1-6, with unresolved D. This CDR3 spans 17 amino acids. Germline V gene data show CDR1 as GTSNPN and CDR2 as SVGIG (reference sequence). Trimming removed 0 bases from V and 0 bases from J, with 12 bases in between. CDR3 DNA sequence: TGTGCCTGGAGTGTAAGGCCAGTGAGCTCCTATAATTCACCCCTCCACTTT. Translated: CAWSVRPVSSYNSPLHF.

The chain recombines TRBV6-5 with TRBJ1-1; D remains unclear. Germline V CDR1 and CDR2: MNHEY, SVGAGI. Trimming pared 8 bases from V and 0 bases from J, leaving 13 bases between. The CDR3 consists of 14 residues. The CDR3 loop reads CASRGAGLNTEAFF. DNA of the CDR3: TGTGCCAGCCGGGGAGCAGGATTGAACACTGAAGCTTTCTTT.

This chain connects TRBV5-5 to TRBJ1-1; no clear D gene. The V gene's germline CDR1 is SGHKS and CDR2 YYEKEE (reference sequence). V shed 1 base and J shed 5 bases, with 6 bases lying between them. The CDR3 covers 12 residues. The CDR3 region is CASSLSGTEAFF. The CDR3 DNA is TGTGCCAGCAGCTTGTCCGGGACTGAAGCTTTCTTT. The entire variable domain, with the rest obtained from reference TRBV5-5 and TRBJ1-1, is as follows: DAGVTQSPTHLIKTRGQQVTLRCSPISGHKSVSWYQQVLGQGPQFIFQYYEKEERGRGNFPDRFSARQFPNYSSELNVNALLLGDSALYLCASSLSGTEAFFGQGTRLTVV.

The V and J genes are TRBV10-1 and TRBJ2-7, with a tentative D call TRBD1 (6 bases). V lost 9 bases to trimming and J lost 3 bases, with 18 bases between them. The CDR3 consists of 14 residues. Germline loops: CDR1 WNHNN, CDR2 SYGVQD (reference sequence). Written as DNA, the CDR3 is TGCGCCAGTAACACTGGACAGTCTGGCTACGAGCAGTACTTC. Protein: CASNTGQSGYEQYF.

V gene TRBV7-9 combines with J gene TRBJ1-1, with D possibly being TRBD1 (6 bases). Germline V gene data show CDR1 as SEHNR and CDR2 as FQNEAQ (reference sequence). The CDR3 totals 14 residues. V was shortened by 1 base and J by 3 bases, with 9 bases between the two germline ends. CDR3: CASSLGQVDTEAFF. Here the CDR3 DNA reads TGTGCCAGCAGCTTAGGACAGGTGGACACTGAAGCTTTCTTT.

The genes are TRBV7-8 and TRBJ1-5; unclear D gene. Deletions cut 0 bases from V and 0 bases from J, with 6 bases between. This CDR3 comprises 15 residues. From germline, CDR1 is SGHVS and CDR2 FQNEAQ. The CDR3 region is CASSLASTSNQPQHF. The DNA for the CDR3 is TGTGCCAGCAGCTTAGCATCAACTAGCAATCAGCCCCAGCATTTT.

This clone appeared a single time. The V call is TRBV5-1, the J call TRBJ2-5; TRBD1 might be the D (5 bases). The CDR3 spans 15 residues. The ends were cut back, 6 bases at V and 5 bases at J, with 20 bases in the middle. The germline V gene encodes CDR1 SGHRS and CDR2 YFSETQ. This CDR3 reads CASTSTGSESETQYF. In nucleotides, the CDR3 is TGCGCCAGCACCTCCACAGGTTCGGAGTCGGAGACCCAGTACTTC.

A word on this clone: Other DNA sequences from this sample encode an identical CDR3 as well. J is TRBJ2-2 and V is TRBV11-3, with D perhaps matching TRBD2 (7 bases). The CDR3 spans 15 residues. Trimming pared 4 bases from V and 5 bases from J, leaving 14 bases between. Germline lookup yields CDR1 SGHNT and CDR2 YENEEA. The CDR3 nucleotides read TGTGCCAGCAGCTACTATAGGGGGGGGACCGGGGAGCTGTTTTTT. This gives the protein CASSYYRGGTGELFF.

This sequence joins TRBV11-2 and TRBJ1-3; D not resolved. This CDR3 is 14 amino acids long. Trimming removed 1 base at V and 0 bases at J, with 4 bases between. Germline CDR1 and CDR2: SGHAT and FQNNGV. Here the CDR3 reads CASSLANSGNTIYF. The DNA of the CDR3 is TGTGCCAGCAGCTTAGCGAACTCTGGAAACACCATATATTTT.

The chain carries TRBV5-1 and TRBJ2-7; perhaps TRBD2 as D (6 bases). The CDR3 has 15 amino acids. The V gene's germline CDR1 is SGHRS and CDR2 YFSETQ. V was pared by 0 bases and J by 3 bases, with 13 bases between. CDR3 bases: TGCGCCAGCAGCTTGGCCGAGGGAGGAAGCTACGAGCAGTACTTC. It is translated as CASSLAEGGSYEQYF.

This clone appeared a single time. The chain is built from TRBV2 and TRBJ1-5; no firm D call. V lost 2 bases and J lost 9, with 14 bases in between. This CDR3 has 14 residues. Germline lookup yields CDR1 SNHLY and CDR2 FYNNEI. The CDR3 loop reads CASSESRGLGPQHF. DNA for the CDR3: TGTGCCAGCAGTGAATCGCGTGGACTAGGGCCCCAGCATTTT.

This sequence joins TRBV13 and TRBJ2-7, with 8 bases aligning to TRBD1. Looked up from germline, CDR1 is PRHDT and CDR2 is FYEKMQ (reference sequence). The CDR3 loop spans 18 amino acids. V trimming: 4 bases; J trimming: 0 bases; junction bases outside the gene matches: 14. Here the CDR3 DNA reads TGTGCCAGCAGCTGGGGGGCCACCGGGACAGGCAGCTCCTACGAGCAGTACTTC. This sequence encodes CASSWGATGTGSSYEQYF.

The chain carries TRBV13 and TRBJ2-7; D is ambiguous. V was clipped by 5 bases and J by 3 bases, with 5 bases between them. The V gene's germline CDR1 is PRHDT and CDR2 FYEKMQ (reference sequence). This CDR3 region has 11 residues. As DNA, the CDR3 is TGTGCCAGCAGCCTAGACTACGAGCAGTACTTC. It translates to CASSLDYEQYF.

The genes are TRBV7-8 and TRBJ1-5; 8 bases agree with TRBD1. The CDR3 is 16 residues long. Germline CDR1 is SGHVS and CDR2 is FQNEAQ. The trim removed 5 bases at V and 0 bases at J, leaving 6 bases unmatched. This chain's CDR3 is CASSEQGDYSNQPQHF. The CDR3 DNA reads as TGTGCCAGCAGCGAACAGGGGGACTATAGCAATCAGCCCCAGCATTTT.

The CDR3 region is CASSSPGLEGDTQYF. The CDR3 nucleotides are TGTGCCAGCAGTTCCCCGGGACTAGAAGGAGATACGCAGTATTTT. The genes are TRBV28 and TRBJ2-3; TRBD2 matches at 8 bases. Trimming cost V 4 bases and J 5 bases; bases outside gene matches: 8. Germline lookup yields CDR1 MDHEN and CDR2 SYDVKM. This CDR3 is 15 amino acids long.

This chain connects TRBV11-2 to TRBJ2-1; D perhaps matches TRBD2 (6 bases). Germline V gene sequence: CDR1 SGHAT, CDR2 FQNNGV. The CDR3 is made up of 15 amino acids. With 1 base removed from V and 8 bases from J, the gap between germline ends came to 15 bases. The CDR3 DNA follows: TGTGCCAGCAGCTTAGCTGTGCGGGAATTCGATGAGCAGTTCTTC. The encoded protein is CASSLAVREFDEQFF.